The T cell receptor beta chain under discussion was sequenced for a study of CD8+ T cells in alopecia areata (dated by TCRdb to between 2018 and 2020). About the full investigation: The study used high-throughput TCRbeta sequencing to examine T cell clonal expansion in alopecia areata, in both the C3H/HeJ mouse model and human patients. Human TCRbeta sequencing covered scalp tissue and sorted CD4+ and CD8+ peripheral blood T cells from patchy and totalis/universalis alopecia areata patients and healthy controls. Clonality in the scalp was compared among normal scalp (n=4), patchy alopecia areata scalp (n=8), and alopecia totalis/universalis scalp (n=8). TCRbeta CDR3 regions were amplified by immunoSEQ multiplex PCR using 35 Vbeta forward and 13 Jbeta reverse primers. RNA came from the PAXgene miRNA kit for fixed scalp, the miRNeasy kit for PBMCs, and the RNeasy kit for mouse skin.

From the cysteine up to the phenylalanine, the CDR3 has a length of 12 residues. Only the CDR3 part of the read is kept: 36 bases, read in frame from the first base. V is trimmed back by 4 bases and J by 6 bases, and the junction contains 2 bases that no gene match accounts for. CDR1 SEHNR and CDR2 FQNEAQ are derived from the germline V gene (reference sequence). After PBMCs were isolated by density centrifugation and stained for CD3, CD4 and CD8, a FACSAria was used to sort CD4+ and CD8+ T cells. Unaffected controls provided scalp biopsies and blood samples. General conclusions and limits of the study: Compared with mice, TCR sequences shared between patients were less clear, possibly partly because of HLA diversity across the patient population. Compared with normal scalp, lesional scalp, particularly in alopecia totalis/universalis, had higher clonality and more expanded CD8+ clones, which suggests antigenic drive. Resident alphabeta T cells in normal human skin are also sequenced, complicating scalp TCR repertoire analysis, unlike mouse skin dominated by gammadelta T cells.

The library was produced with the immunoSEQ multiplex PCR assay. To provide template for TCR sequencing, every sample had RNA extracted and reverse transcribed into cDNA. First-strand cDNA was synthesized with SuperScript III using a 2:1 mix of oligo-dT and random hexamers. A synthetic immune receptor repertoire was used to gauge amplification bias, and whatever bias remained was removed computationally. Per the authors' processing: Raw reads were preprocessed to remove errors, and CDR3 was defined by IMGT conventions from the conserved cysteine to phenylalanine. Clonality was computed by normalizing Shannon entropy by log2 of the number of productive unique TCRs and subtracting the result from 1. Whether each scalp clone was CD4 or CD8 was inferred by checking scalp TCRbeta sequences against the CD4 and CD8 repertoires from sorted blood. TCRdb re-hosts the immuneACCESS table, in-frame sequences only. Its copies lack some clones; in the studies checked, an unresolved V gene accounts for under half of them, and the cause for the rest is not known. V, J and clone size reflect that table, while D and trimming were determined from the DNA. This sample is represented by about 200,000 clones; around three fifths of them were singletons. The ten largest clones take up around 5% of the sample.

On this clone itself: Its binding antigen is unknown. No much larger clone is present one base from it, and per-base qualities are unavailable.

The chain uses TRBV7-9 and TRBJ1-2, and TRBD1 aligns with 7 junction nucleotides. Sequenced: CD8+ T cells sorted from blood. The TCR comes from a human donor in good health. The encoded CDR3 is CASSYGTDGYTF. The DNA is TGTGCCAGCAGCTATGGGACAGATGGCTACACCTTC.